The sequence of this T cell receptor beta chain was determined in a study of T cells in Graves' hyperthyroidism and ophthalmopathy. Findings and caveats of the study: Stable hyperthyroidism and ophthalmopathy were separated using 13 V-J signatures. Most clonotypes expanded in thyroid above 0.001 were likewise present in blood.

Only a few counts were recorded for this clonotype. Antigen unknown. The V end lost 5 bases, the J end lost 0 bases, and 13 bases lay between the germline ends. Germline V gene lookup returns CDR1 MDHEN and CDR2 SYDVKM. This CDR3 region has 15 residues. Enrolled ophthalmopathy patients presented with a Clinical Activity Score of at least 3, a NOSPECS grade of at least 4, and disease duration under 3 months. Each diagnosis was grounded in clinical symptoms, serum thyroxine and TRAb, thyroid ultrasound, and orbital computed tomography. RNA transcripts served as the template for amplifying TCR beta CDR3 regions. The HTBI primer set was used in a first-round RT-PCR of the TCR CDR3. TCRdb reprocessed the multiplex PCR reads via MiXCR and lists one record per CDR3 protein. The sample includes 250,000 to 300,000 distinct CDR3 sequences, less than 20% seen only once; the top ten take roughly 40%.

The chain employs TRBV28 and TRBJ1-1, with a tentative D call TRBD1 (6 bases). Source material: blood. The clonotype was recovered from a man aged 50-60 years with Graves' ophthalmopathy. The chain's CDR3 is CASSTPGQMNTEAFF. In nucleotides, the CDR3 is TGTGCCAGCAGTACCCCTGGACAGATGAACACTGAAGCTTTCTTT.